The 2 T cell receptor beta chains below come from one sample, sequenced in a study of shared clonotypes between healthy human individuals. Clones were read by immunoSEQ multiplex PCR, and TCRdb kept only the in-frame ones, dropping some. Here the sample spans 2 million to 2.5 million clones, roughly 93% being singletons. Input material: naive CD4+ T cells from PBMCs. Subset denoted: CD45RA+ positively selected. Every receptor here comes from a young man in good health. Some clones in this sample may be carry-over from other donors' samples.

The sample holds a few counts of this clone. In the same sample, other DNA sequences code for this CDR3. The V gene is TRBV18, the J gene TRBJ1-5; D unresolved. Germline assignment: CDR1 KGHSH and CDR2 LQKENI. The V and J ends lost 3 bases and 3 bases respectively, with 6 bases between them. The length of the CDR3 is 13 residues. The CDR3 here is CASSPGPNQPQHF. DNA for the CDR3: TGTGCCAGCTCACCGGGTCCCAATCAGCCCCAGCATTTT.

Notes on this clone: Additional DNA sequences in this sample encode the identical CDR3. The gene calls are TRBV5-1 and TRBJ2-7; TRBD2 aligns across 9 bases. CDR3 length equals 15 residues. Trimming cost V 0 bases and J 4 bases; bases outside gene matches: 5. Germline CDR1 reads SGHRS; CDR2 reads YFSETQ. The CDR3 is CASSLGSGSVYEQYF. The CDR3 nucleotides read TGCGCCAGCAGCTTGGGTAGCGGGAGTGTTTACGAGCAGTACTTC. The variable domain in full, completed from reference TRBV5-1 and TRBJ2-7, reads KAGVTQTPRYLIKTRGQQVTLSCSPISGHRSVSWYQQTPGQGLQFLFEYFSETQRNKGNFPGRFSGRQFSNSRSEMNVSTLELGDSALYLCASSLGSGSVYEQYFGPGTRLTVT.